A single sample gave rise to the 7 T cell receptor beta chains below, sequenced in a study of shared clonotypes between healthy human individuals. TCRdb's copy holds only in-frame clones and misses some; the assay was immunoSEQ multiplex PCR. This sample yields 2 million to 3 million clones, of which 80% to 95% are seen a single time; approximately 0.37% belongs to the top ten. The specimen sequenced was naive CD4+ T cells from PBMCs. As to subset: CD45RA+ positively selected. Receptors were obtained from a man between 18 and 29 years old in good health. Some clones in this sample may be carry-over from other donors' samples.

The CDR3 loop is CASGLLGGTQPQHF. The CDR3 DNA reads TGTGCCAGCGGTCTTCTCGGCGGGACTCAGCCCCAGCATTTT. This sequence joins TRBV27 and TRBJ1-5; D might be TRBD1 (5 bases). V lost 8 bases and J lost 6, with 17 bases in between. CDR3 size: 14 residues. Looked up from germline, CDR1 is MNHEY and CDR2 is SMNVEV (reference sequence).

The CDR3 spells CASRGASNEKLFF. CDR3 DNA: TGTGCCAGCAGAGGGGCGTCTAATGAAAAACTGTTTTTT. This chain joins TRBV7-2 and TRBJ1-4, with D perhaps matching TRBD1 (5 bases). The CDR3 totals 13 residues. Germline CDR1 and CDR2: SGHTA and FQGNSA. Trimming left V 6 bases short and J 3 bases short, with 8 bases between.

The chain employs TRBV2 and TRBJ1-2, with 9 bases aligning to TRBD1. CDR1 and CDR2 from the germline V gene are SNHLY and FYNNEI. The CDR3 is 14 amino acids. V trimming: 7 bases; J trimming: 10 bases; junction bases outside the gene matches: 13. DNA of the CDR3: TGTGCCAGCAACTATAACAGGGGGCTGGGAACCTACACCTTC. It codes for CASNYNRGLGTYTF.

The chain links TRBV6-5 to TRBJ2-5; unclear D gene. V was clipped by 2 bases and J by 3 bases, with 10 bases between them. Germline V CDR1 and CDR2: MNHEY, SVGAGI. This CDR3 has 14 amino acids. This CDR3 reads CASSYRPRKETQYF. For the CDR3, the DNA is TGTGCCAGCAGTTACCGTCCAAGGAAAGAGACCCAGTACTTC.

The chain combines TRBV6-6 with TRBJ1-4; D is perhaps TRBD1 (5 bases). CDR1 is MNHNY and CDR2 is SVGAGI in the germline V gene (reference sequence). The CDR3 has 14 amino acids. The V and J ends lost 6 bases and 8 bases respectively, with 16 bases between them. The CDR3 nucleotides are TGTGCCAGCAGACCCCCCGGGGGAAGGGAAAAACTGTTTTTT. The encoded protein is CASRPPGGREKLFF.

This chain connects TRBV11-3 to TRBJ2-2; D is uncertain. This CDR3 has 13 amino acids. Germline V gene lookup returns CDR1 SGHNT and CDR2 YENEEA. V lost 1 base and J lost 8, with 8 bases in between. This chain's CDR3 is CASSLGVNGELFF. Written as DNA, the CDR3 is TGTGCCAGCAGCTTAGGAGTCAATGGGGAGCTGTTTTTT.

This chain uses TRBV7-9 with TRBJ2-7; TRBD1 matches 7 bases. The V segment lost 5 bases and the J segment 5 bases; nucleotides outside the gene matches: 12. The CDR3 has 15 amino acids. Germline assignment: CDR1 SEHNR and CDR2 FQNEAQ (reference sequence). In nucleotides, the CDR3 is TGTGCCAGCAGCGCCTCGACAGGGTCCGGAAACGAGCAGTACTTC. Amino acids: CASSASTGSGNEQYF. Combining the CDR3 with reference TRBV7-9 and TRBJ2-7 gives the whole variable domain DTGVSQNPRHKITKRGQNVTFRCDPISEHNRLYWYRQTLGQGPEFLTYFQNEAQLEKSRLLSDRFSAERPKGSFSTLEIQRTEQGDSAMYLCASSASTGSGNEQYFGPGTRLTVT.